This TCR beta chain is drawn from a study of monozygotic twins with inflammatory bowel disease. TCRdb reprocessed the 5' RACE reads and stores each CDR3 protein as one record, lacking DNA. The table lists more than 300,000 distinct CDR3 sequences, with about 5% in the top ten. This CDR3 comprises 14 residues. Germline loops: CDR1 ENHRY, CDR2 SYGVKD. This chain connects TRBV10-3 to TRBJ1-5; TCRdb picks TRBD1, but there is no DNA to check that call. Source material: blood. This clonotype was obtained from a human donor with ulcerative colitis or Crohn's disease, or a healthy co-twin of an affected twin (not recorded which). CDR3 loop: CAISTGQWNQPQHF.